The 6 T cell receptor beta chains listed next were all sequenced from one sample in a study of cytomegalovirus exposure and HLA in healthy donors. The study ran its PCR with 60 Vbeta and 13 Jbeta primers. Clones were sequenced by immunoSEQ multiplex PCR, and TCRdb holds only the in-frame ones, with some missing. The table records 120,000 to 150,000 clones, approximately 70% of them present only once. The sample taken for sequencing was PBMCs. The receptors derive from a woman aged 25-40 years in good health and CMV-seronegative.

The CDR3 DNA reads TGTGCCAGCAGAACCGGGTCGTACAATGAGCAGTTCTTC. Translating it yields CASRTGSYNEQFF. The chain combines TRBV6-1 with TRBJ2-1; no definite D call. Germline CDR1 is MNHNS and CDR2 is SASEGT. CDR3 length: 13 amino acids. Trimming removed 6 bases at V and 4 bases at J, with 10 bases between.

The rearrangement links TRBV19 to TRBJ2-2, with D perhaps TRBD1 (6 bases). Germline V gene sequence: CDR1 LNHDA, CDR2 SQIVND (reference sequence). Trimming cost V 5 bases and J 6 bases, with 22 bases left between them. The length of the CDR3 is 17 residues. CDR3: CASSPPGTFASAGELFF. DNA of the CDR3: TGTGCCAGTAGTCCCCCCGGGACATTCGCTTCGGCCGGGGAGCTGTTTTTT.

This clone has only a few counts. Other DNA sequences in this sample translate to the same CDR3. This rearrangement joins TRBV9 to TRBJ1-1; TRBD1 might be the D (5 bases). CDR1 is SGDLS and CDR2 is YYNGEE in the germline V gene. The length of the CDR3 is 13 residues. Deletions cut 0 bases from V and 3 bases from J, with 6 bases between. The CDR3 bases are TGTGCCAGCAGCGTAGGGGGCGACACTGAAGCTTTCTTT. This gives the protein CASSVGGDTEAFF.

J is TRBJ2-1 and V is TRBV5-6, with TRBD2 matching over 8 bases. Trimming cost V 2 bases and J 2 bases; bases outside gene matches: 6. CDR1 SGHDT and CDR2 YYEEEE come from the germline V gene. This CDR3 is built from 16 residues. CDR3 sequence (DNA): TGTGCCAGCAGCTTTGGACTAGCCCCCACCTACAATGAGCAGTTCTTC. Protein product: CASSFGLAPTYNEQFF.

A remark on this clone: A junction boundary mismatches the germline segment, possibly from a read error. V and J are TRBV7-9 and TRBJ1-6, with D possibly being TRBD1 (6 bases). Germline CDR1 SEHNR, CDR2 FQNEAQ (reference sequence). The CDR3 spans 16 residues. The CDR3 DNA follows: TGTTCCAGCAGCTCTACTACTCAGGGGTATAATTCACCCCTCCACTTT. It encodes CSSSSTTQGYNSPLHF.

The chain carries TRBV19 and TRBJ1-5; perhaps TRBD1 as D (5 bases). This CDR3 contains 14 residues. V dropped 7 bases and J dropped 4 bases, with 14 bases sitting between them. CDR1 and CDR2 (germline): LNHDA, SQIVND (reference sequence). Written as DNA, the CDR3 is TGTGCCAGTACGGAACGGAGGGGAAATCAGCCCCAGCATTTT. This encodes CASTERRGNQPQHF.